This T cell receptor beta chain is drawn from a study of prognosis after radiotherapy for stage I lung cancer. Looking at the study overall: Stage I non-small cell lung cancer patients were enrolled from 2018 to January 2019. Whole-study findings and limits: Shannon entropy (measured after stereotactic body radiation therapy) was lower in patients who went on to develop distant metastases.

On this clonotype itself: The antigen is unknown.

The CDR3 sequence is 15 residues long. The V gene end was trimmed by 0 bases and the J gene end by 8 bases; junction bases not matched to a gene: 4. It was by two-round multiplex PCR that TCR beta CDR3 was amplified from genomic DNA. Primers (each specific to one TRBV or TRBJ gene) were used in first-round PCR. Primers of the universal type were employed in the second round of PCR. One entry per CDR3 protein, called by TCRdb with MiXCR from the multiplex PCR reads. The sample has 20,000 to 30,000 distinct CDR3 sequences, about 40% seen once. V usage is TRBV12-3 or TRBV12-4 and J usage is TRBJ1-6; 7 bases fit TRBD1. The input for sequencing was PBMCs, taken before or after stereotactic body radiation therapy (not recorded which). This TCR was recovered from a donor over 45 with non-small cell lung cancer. The CDR3 sequence is CASSLAGQLDSPLHF. The CDR3 DNA is TGTGCCAGCAGTTTAGCGGGACAGCTCGATTCACCCCTCCACTTT.